This paragraph reports one TCR beta chain. The data were obtained in a study of cytomegalovirus exposure and HLA in healthy donors. The overall study: Falling in the Caucasian-associated ancestry cluster were about four fifths of 300 to 500 genotyped donors.

V shed 4 bases, J shed 4 bases, and the junction held 2 bases outside the gene matches. Germline V lookup: CDR1 SGHRS, CDR2 YFSETQ. The CDR3 is made up of 15 amino acids. The PCR made use of 60 Vbeta and 13 Jbeta primers. In the authors' workflow: An analysis performed later counted roughly 80 million unique TCR beta chains (roughly 11 million of them shared). Profiling relied on immunoSEQ multiplex PCR, and the TCRdb table lists in-frame clones only, not all of them. That table supplies the V and J calls and clone size; D and trimming were determined from the DNA. Of roughly 90,000 clones listed, approximately 78% are singletons. Regarding donors, all were healthy bone marrow donors.

The clonotype was recovered from a woman aged 40 to 50 in good health and CMV-seropositive. Sequenced sample: PBMCs. The chain recombines TRBV5-1 with TRBJ2-5, with 15 bases fitting TRBD2. The CDR3 region has the DNA TGCGCCAGCAGCCTGGGACTAGCGGGAGGAGAGACCCAGTACTTC. The encoded protein is CASSLGLAGGETQYF.